This T cell receptor beta chain was recorded in a study of blood T cell repertoires in COVID-19. The length of the CDR3 is 14 residues. Germline V CDR1 and CDR2: SGHRS, YFSETQ. After removal of 4 bases from V and 0 bases from J, the junction contained 4 bases not matched to a gene. Produced via immunoSEQ multiplex PCR; TCRdb's table is partial and in-frame only. The sample records about 180,000 clones, about 88% being singletons. This TCR came from a woman in her twenties or thirties with active or convalescent COVID-19. Sequencing was carried out using peripheral blood. The chain links TRBV5-1 to TRBJ2-7; TRBD1 aligns across 7 bases. In DNA, the CDR3 is TGCGCCAGCAGCCAGGACAGGAGCTCCTACGAGCAGTACTTC. Translated, it gives CASSQDRSSYEQYF.